These 17 T cell receptor beta chains were sequenced from one sample in a study of T-cell memory formation after mild COVID-19. TCRdb analysed the 5' RACE reads with MiXCR anew, one entry per CDR3 protein. This table has hundreds of thousands of distinct CDR3 sequences, roughly 18% appearing once. Sequenced: PBMCs or a T cell subset sorted from them (not recorded which). These receptors all come from an adult woman who had mild COVID-19 (a few samples of this study predate the infection). Cell type and time point are not known.

V usage is TRBV3-1 and J usage is TRBJ1-1, with TRBD1 matching over 9 bases. Trimming cost V 3 bases and J 0 bases; bases outside gene matches: 5. Per germline, CDR1 LGHDT and CDR2 YNNKEL (reference sequence). The CDR3 length is 16 residues. The CDR3: CASSQGGQGMNTEAFF. CDR3 coding DNA: TGTGCCAGCAGCCAGGGGGGACAGGGAATGAACACTGAAGCTTTCTTT. The full variable domain, completed using reference TRBV3-1 and TRBJ1-1, is DTAVSQTPKYLVTQMGNDKSIKCEQNLGHDTMYWYKQDSKKFLKIMFSYNNKELIINETVPNRFSPKSPDKAHLNLHINSLELGDSAVYFCASSQGGQGMNTEAFFGQGTRLTVV.

V is TRBV5-6 and J is TRBJ2-2; D is perhaps TRBD1 (6 bases). V was cut by 5 bases and J by 1 base, with 21 bases left in between. Germline CDR1 reads SGHDT; CDR2 reads YYEEEE. The CDR3 covers 18 residues. The CDR3 loop is CASSPPWVDRLNTGELFF. CDR3 nucleotides: TGTGCCAGCAGTCCCCCCTGGGTCGACAGGTTGAACACCGGGGAGCTGTTTTTT.

V usage is TRBV7-6 and J usage is TRBJ2-3; 10 bases match TRBD2. The CDR3 covers 17 residues. In germline, CDR1 is SGHVS, CDR2 FNYEAQ. The V gene end was trimmed by 0 bases and the J gene end by 2 bases; junction bases not matched to a gene: 5. CDR3 DNA: TGTGCCAGCAGCTTAGCTTCCAGCGGGAGGGACACAGATACGCAGTATTTT. This sequence encodes CASSLASSGRDTDTQYF.

This clonotype was seen more than once but under ten times. This sequence joins TRBV15 and TRBJ2-3; 10 positions agree with TRBD2. V lost 9 bases and J lost 3; bases outside the gene matches: 12. The CDR3 length is 16 residues. Germline V gene lookup returns CDR1 LNHNV and CDR2 YYDKDF (reference sequence). The CDR3, as DNA: TGTGCCACAAACAGCGGGAGGGAAGAATTTACAGATACGCAGTATTTT. Amino acid sequence: CATNSGREEFTDTQYF. Full variable domain (rest looked up from reference TRBV15 and TRBJ2-3): DAMVIQNPRYQVTQFGKPVTLSCSQTLNHNVMYWYQQKSSQAPKLLFHYYDKDFNNEADTPDNFQSRRPNTSFCFLDIRSPGLGDTAMYLCATNSGREEFTDTQYFGPGTRLTVL.

The chain combines TRBV5-1 with TRBJ2-1, with D possibly matching TRBD1 (5 bases). V was trimmed by 8 bases and J by 5 bases, leaving 23 bases between them. The CDR3 has 16 residues. Germline lookup yields CDR1 SGHRS and CDR2 YFSETQ. The CDR3 DNA reads as TGCGCCAGTCGGATACTACCCCAAGGGGCGGACAATGAGCAGTTCTTC. Amino acid sequence: CASRILPQGADNEQFF. Filled out from reference TRBV5-1 and TRBJ2-1, the complete variable domain reads KAGVTQTPRYLIKTRGQQVTLSCSPISGHRSVSWYQQTPGQGLQFLFEYFSETQRNKGNFPGRFSGRQFSNSRSEMNVSTLELGDSALYLCASRILPQGADNEQFFGPGTRLTVL.

This clonotype was seen more than once but under ten times. The V gene is TRBV12-3 or TRBV12-4, the J gene TRBJ2-1; 7 bases agree with TRBD2. The CDR3 is made up of 14 amino acids. V lost 2 bases to trimming and J lost 10 bases; unmatched junction nucleotides: 8. CDR3 sequence: CASSLTAGAPEQFF. The CDR3 DNA is TGTGCCAGCAGTTTAACGGCGGGAGCGCCGGAGCAGTTCTTC.

The sample holds a few counts of this clonotype. The chain links TRBV20-1 to TRBJ2-3; 7 bases agree with TRBD2. Germline V CDR1 and CDR2: DFQATT, SNEGSKA (reference sequence). The CDR3 covers 14 residues. The trim removed 6 bases at V and 0 bases at J, leaving 6 bases unmatched. In DNA, the CDR3 is TGCAGTGCAAATGGGCGGGAGAGCACAGATACGCAGTATTTT. It is translated as CSANGRESTDTQYF.

This clonotype was counted a few times. This chain connects TRBV18 to TRBJ2-1; 8 bases fit TRBD2. Germline V CDR1 and CDR2: KGHSH, LQKENI. The V segment lost 5 bases and the J segment 3 bases; nucleotides outside the gene matches: 9. This CDR3 is built from 16 residues. CDR3 DNA sequence: TGTGCCAGCTCATTCGCGGGAGGTGGTGGCTACAATGAGCAGTTCTTC. Translation: CASSFAGGGGYNEQFF.

There are a few counts of this clonotype. The rearrangement links TRBV3-1 to TRBJ1-2; 8 bases map to TRBD1. Germline values: CDR1 LGHDT, CDR2 YNNKEL (reference sequence). V was clipped by 3 bases and J by 3 bases; unmatched bases: 3. CDR3 size: 14 residues. The DNA of the CDR3 is TGTGCCAGCAGCCACCGGGACAGGCACTATGGCTACACCTTC. It encodes CASSHRDRHYGYTF.

This clonotype turned up a few times. CDR3 region: CASSVVDTEQFF. The CDR3 DNA reads TGTGCCAGCAGCGTAGTGGATACTGAGCAGTTCTTC. The rearrangement uses TRBV9 and TRBJ2-1; the D is unclear. V gave up 0 bases and J gave up 9 bases, with 7 bases separating them. The CDR3 loop spans 12 amino acids. Germline V lookup: CDR1 SGDLS, CDR2 YYNGEE.

A few counts support this clonotype. The chain recombines TRBV3-1 with TRBJ1-2, with TRBD1 matching 9 bases. The junction had 2 bases not matched to a gene; V was cut back by 2 bases and J by 10 bases. The CDR3 has 12 amino acids. CDR1 is LGHDT and CDR2 is YNNKEL in the germline V gene (reference sequence). Here the CDR3 reads CASSQRDRVYTF. DNA of the CDR3: TGTGCCAGCAGCCAACGGGACAGGGTCTACACCTTC.

The rearrangement joins TRBV13 to TRBJ2-7; perhaps TRBD2 as D (5 bases). Germline CDR1 PRHDT, CDR2 FYEKMQ (reference sequence). The V end lost 0 bases, the J end lost 2 bases, and 8 bases lay between the germline ends. The CDR3 spans 14 residues. CDR3 protein: CASSLGDFAYEQYF. As DNA, the CDR3 is TGTGCCAGCAGCTTAGGGGACTTTGCCTACGAGCAGTACTTC.

This clonotype was observed a few times. This sequence joins TRBV5-1 and TRBJ2-7; 8 nucleotides line up with TRBD2. Germline values: CDR1 SGHRS, CDR2 YFSETQ. The V segment lost 0 bases and the J segment 5 bases; nucleotides outside the gene matches: 7. The CDR3 runs 15 residues. The CDR3 nucleotides read TGCGCCAGCAGCTTGGAGGGACTAGTAGTCCACGAGCAGTACTTC. Its translation is CASSLEGLVVHEQYF.

About this clonotype itself: Possible read error: a much larger clone is one base away. V gene TRBV7-6 combines with J gene TRBJ2-3; D not resolved. Germline V gene lookup returns CDR1 SGHVS and CDR2 FNYEAQ. The CDR3 contains 12 residues. V lost 9 bases and J lost 2, with 9 bases in between. In nucleotides, the CDR3 is TGTGCCAGAAGCGCCCACACAGATACGCAGTATTTT. Amino acid sequence: CARSAHTDTQYF.

With respect to this clonotype: One end of the junction is discordant with germline, which a read error may explain. This chain joins TRBV20-1 and TRBJ1-1; possible D gene TRBD1, 6 bases. This CDR3 region has 14 residues. Germline V CDR1 and CDR2: DFQATT, SNEGSKA (reference sequence). The CDR3 DNA reads as TGCAGTGCTAGGACGGGGGGCCCGAACCCTGAAGCTTTCTTT. It translates to CSARTGGPNPEAFF.

The table lists this clonotype with a few counts. The CDR3 spells CASSMSTATYGYTF. Written as DNA, the CDR3 is TGTGCCAGTAGTATGTCCACGGCGACCTATGGCTACACCTTC. The rearrangement links TRBV19 to TRBJ1-2; no clear D gene. The CDR3 length is 14 residues. Germline assignment: CDR1 LNHDA and CDR2 SQIVND (reference sequence). The V and J ends lost 3 bases and 4 bases respectively, with 12 bases between them.

This clonotype was seen a handful of times. The chain couples TRBV4-3 to TRBJ2-7; TRBD1 might be the D (6 bases). V was shortened by 0 bases and J by 6 bases, with 15 bases between the two germline ends. The germline V gene has CDR1 LGHNA and CDR2 YSLEER. CDR3 size: 15 residues. The CDR3 spells CASSQDRFTGFEQYF. DNA of the CDR3: TGCGCCAGCAGCCAAGATCGTTTTACAGGGTTCGAGCAGTACTTC.